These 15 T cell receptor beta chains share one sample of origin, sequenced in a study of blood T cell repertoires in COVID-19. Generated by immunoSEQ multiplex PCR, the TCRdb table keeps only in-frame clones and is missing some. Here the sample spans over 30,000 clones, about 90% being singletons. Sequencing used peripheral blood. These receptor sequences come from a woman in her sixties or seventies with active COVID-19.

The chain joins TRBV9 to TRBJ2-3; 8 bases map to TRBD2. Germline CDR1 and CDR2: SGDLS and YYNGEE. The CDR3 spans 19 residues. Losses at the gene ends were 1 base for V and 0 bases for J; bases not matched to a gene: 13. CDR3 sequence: CASSVTAFWASGSTDTQYF. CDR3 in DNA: TGTGCCAGCAGCGTAACGGCCTTCTGGGCTAGCGGGAGCACAGATACGCAGTATTTT.

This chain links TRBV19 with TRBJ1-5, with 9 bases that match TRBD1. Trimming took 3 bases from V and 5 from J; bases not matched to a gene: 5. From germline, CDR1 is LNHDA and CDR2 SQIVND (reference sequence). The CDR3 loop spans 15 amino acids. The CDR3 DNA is TGTGCCAGTAGTATGGGGAGACAGGGGGATCAGCCCCAGCATTTT. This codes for CASSMGRQGDQPQHF.

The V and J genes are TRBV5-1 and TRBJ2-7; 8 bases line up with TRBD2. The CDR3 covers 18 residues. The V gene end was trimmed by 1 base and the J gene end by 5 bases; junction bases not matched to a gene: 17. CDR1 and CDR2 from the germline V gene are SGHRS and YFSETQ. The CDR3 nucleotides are TGCGCCAGCAGCTTGAGCCCTATTAGCGGGGCCCTTTACCACGAGCAGTACTTC. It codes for CASSLSPISGALYHEQYF.

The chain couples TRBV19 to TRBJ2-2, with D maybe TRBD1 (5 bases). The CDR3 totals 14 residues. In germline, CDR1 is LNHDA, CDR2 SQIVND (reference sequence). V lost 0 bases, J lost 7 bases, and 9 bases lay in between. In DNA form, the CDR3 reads TGTGCCAGTAGTATAGACAGGGCCGGCGGGGAGCTGTTTTTT. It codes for CASSIDRAGGELFF.

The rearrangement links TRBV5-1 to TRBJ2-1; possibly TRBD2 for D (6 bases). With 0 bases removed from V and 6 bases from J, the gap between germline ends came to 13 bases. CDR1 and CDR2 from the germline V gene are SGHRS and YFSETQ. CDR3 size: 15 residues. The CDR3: CASSLGDLGSNEQFF. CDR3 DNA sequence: TGCGCCAGCAGCTTGGGGGACTTGGGGAGCAATGAGCAGTTCTTC.

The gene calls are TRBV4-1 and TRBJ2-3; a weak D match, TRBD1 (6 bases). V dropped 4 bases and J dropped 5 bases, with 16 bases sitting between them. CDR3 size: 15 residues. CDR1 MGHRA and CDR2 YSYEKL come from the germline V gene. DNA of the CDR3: TGCGCCAGCAGCCGGGAGCAGGGGTCGGGAGATACGCAGTATTTT. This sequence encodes CASSREQGSGDTQYF.

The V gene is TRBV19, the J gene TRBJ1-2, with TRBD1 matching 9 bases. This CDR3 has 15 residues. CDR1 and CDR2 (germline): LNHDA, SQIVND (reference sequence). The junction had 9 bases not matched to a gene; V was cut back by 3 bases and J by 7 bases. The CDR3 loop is CASSMPGDRVRGYTF. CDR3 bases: TGTGCCAGTAGTATGCCGGGGGACAGGGTGCGTGGCTACACCTTC.

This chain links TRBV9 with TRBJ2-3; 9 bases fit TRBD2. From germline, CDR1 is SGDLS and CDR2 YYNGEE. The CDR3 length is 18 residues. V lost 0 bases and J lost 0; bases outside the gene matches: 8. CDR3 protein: CASSVGQRGAYSTDTQYF. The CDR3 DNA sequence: TGTGCCAGCAGCGTAGGACAGCGGGGGGCCTATAGCACAGATACGCAGTATTTT.

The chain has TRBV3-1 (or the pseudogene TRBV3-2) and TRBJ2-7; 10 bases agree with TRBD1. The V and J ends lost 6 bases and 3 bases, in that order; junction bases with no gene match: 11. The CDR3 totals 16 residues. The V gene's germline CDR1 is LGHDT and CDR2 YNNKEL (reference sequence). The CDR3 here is CASSRLRTGGFYEQYF. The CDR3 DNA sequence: TGTGCCAGCAGTCGTCTTCGGACAGGGGGATTCTACGAGCAGTACTTC.

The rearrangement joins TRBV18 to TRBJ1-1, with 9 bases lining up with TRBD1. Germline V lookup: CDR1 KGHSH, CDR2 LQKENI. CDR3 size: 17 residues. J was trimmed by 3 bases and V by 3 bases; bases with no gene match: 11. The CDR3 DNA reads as TGTGCCAGCTCACCGACTTTCGGGACAGGGCTGGACACTGAAGCTTTCTTT. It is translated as CASSPTFGTGLDTEAFF.

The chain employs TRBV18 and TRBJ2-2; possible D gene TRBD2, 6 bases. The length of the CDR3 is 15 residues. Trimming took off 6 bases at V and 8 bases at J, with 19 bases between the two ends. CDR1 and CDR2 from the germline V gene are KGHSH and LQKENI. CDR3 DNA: TGTGCCAGCTCCCAAGCACGCCCGGGGACTGGGGAGCTGTTTTTT. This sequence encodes CASSQARPGTGELFF.

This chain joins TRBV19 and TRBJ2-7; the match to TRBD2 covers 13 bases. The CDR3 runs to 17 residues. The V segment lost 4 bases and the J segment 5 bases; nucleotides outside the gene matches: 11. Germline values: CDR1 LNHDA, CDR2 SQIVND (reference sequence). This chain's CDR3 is CASSTETGLAGENEQYF. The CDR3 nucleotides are TGTGCCAGTAGTACCGAAACCGGACTAGCGGGGGAAAACGAGCAGTACTTC.

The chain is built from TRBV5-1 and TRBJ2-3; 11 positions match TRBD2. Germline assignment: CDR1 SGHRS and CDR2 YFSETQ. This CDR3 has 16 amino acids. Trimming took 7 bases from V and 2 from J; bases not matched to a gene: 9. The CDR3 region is CASGGTSGSFTDTQYF. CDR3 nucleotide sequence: TGCGCCAGCGGGGGGACTAGCGGATCCTTCACAGATACGCAGTATTTT.

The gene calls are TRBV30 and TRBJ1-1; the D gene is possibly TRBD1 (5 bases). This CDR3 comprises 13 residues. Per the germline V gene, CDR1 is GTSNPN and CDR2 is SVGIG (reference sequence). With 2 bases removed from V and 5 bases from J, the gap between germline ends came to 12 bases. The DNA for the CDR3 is TGTGCCTGGAGTCCCGGGGGTGGAACTGAAGCTTTCTTT. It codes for CAWSPGGGTEAFF.

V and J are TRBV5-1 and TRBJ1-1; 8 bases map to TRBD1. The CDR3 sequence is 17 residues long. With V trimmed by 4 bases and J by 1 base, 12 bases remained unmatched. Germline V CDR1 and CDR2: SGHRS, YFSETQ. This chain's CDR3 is CASSQIGTGNPNTEAFF. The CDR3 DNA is TGCGCCAGCAGCCAGATCGGGACAGGAAATCCGAACACTGAAGCTTTCTTT.